This T cell receptor (beta chain) is drawn from a study of T cell responses to AZD1222 COVID-19 vaccine. Regarding this clone: The antigen remains unidentified.

Findings of the study overall: Seropositive status at baseline applied to only 6 or 7 AZD1222 recipients.

Only in-frame clones appear in the TCRdb table, and some are missing; sequencing was by immunoSEQ multiplex PCR. This table holds tens of thousands of clones, around 90% found once. With 1 base removed from V and 8 bases from J, the gap between germline ends came to 17 bases. Germline V gives CDR1 SGHVS, CDR2 FQNEAQ. The CDR3 has 15 residues. The TCR comes from an adult in good health. The sample was peripheral blood, taken on day 0 of MenACWY control vaccination. The V gene is TRBV7-8, the J gene TRBJ1-2, with D possibly TRBD1 on 5 matching bases. CDR3 nucleotide sequence: TGTGCCAGCAGCTTAGTGGGGCGGGGAGTAGAAGGCTACACCTTC. Protein: CASSLVGRGVEGYTF.